This TCR beta chain was sequenced for a study of blood T cell repertoires in COVID-19. Only in-frame clones appear in the TCRdb table, and some are missing; sequencing was by immunoSEQ multiplex PCR. Of 290,000 or so clones listed, almost 90% were seen once; the top ten hold 3.5% to 5%. In terms of age and location, participants ranged from roughly 18 to 95 years and lived in about 25 US areas. Participants' own reports of clinical history determined their cohort assignment. The J segment lost 0 bases and the V segment lost 4 bases, leaving 7 bases of the junction unmatched. Germline V lookup: CDR1 SGHRS, CDR2 YFSETQ. This CDR3 is built from 16 residues.

The sequence derives from a woman under 30 with acute COVID-19. The chain employs TRBV5-1 and TRBJ1-5, with 7 positions matching TRBD1. Sequenced input: PBMCs or T cells enriched from blood (not recorded which). CDR3 in DNA: TGCGCCAGCAGCACCCAGACAGGGTATAGCAATCAGCCCCAGCATTTT. This sequence encodes CASSTQTGYSNQPQHF.